Listed below are T cell receptor beta chains from one sample, sequenced in a study of shared clonotypes between healthy human individuals. The method was immunoSEQ multiplex PCR; TCRdb's version includes in-frame clones alone and lacks a portion of them. This table has about 690,000 clones, around 90% appearing once. The sample taken for sequencing was memory CD8+ T cells from PBMCs. These receptors all come from a man between 18 and 35 years old in good health. Some clones in this sample may be carry-over from other donors' samples. CDR3s include the opening cysteine and the closing phenylalanine or tryptophan. The order of the fields is CDR3 protein, CDR3 DNA, V gene, clone size, D gene, J gene. The D gene is left open where the match is weak. Clone sizes are given selectively: once, few, many, or a class where the clone is expanded.

cdr3_aa: CASSWSGWYNEQFF; cdr3_nt: TGCGCCAGCAGCTGGAGCGGATGGTACAATGAGCAGTTCTTC; v_call: TRBV5-1; clone_size: .; d_call: .; j_call: TRBJ2-1
cdr3_aa: CASSFLAGGPGETQYF; cdr3_nt: TGTGCCAGCAGTTTTCTGGCGGGAGGGCCAGGGGAGACCCAGTACTTC; v_call: TRBV27; clone_size: .; d_call: TRBD2; j_call: TRBJ2-5
cdr3_aa: CASSWTLTRFGSGANVLTF; cdr3_nt: TGTGCCAGCAGCTGGACTCTAACCCGATTTGGCTCTGGGGCCAACGTCCTGACTTTC; v_call: TRBV13; clone_size: .; d_call: .; j_call: TRBJ2-6
cdr3_aa: CASVPGRGKIPYNEQFF; cdr3_nt: TGTGCCAGCGTCCCGGGCAGGGGCAAGATCCCCTACAATGAGCAGTTCTTC; v_call: TRBV28; clone_size: .; d_call: .; j_call: TRBJ2-1
cdr3_aa: CASSTGTGGTDTQYF; cdr3_nt: TGTGCCAGTAGTACCGGGACAGGGGGCACAGATACGCAGTATTTT; v_call: TRBV19; clone_size: .; d_call: TRBD1; j_call: TRBJ2-3
cdr3_aa: CASSLAVGLAPYEQYF; cdr3_nt: TGTGCCAGCAGCTTAGCGGTGGGACTAGCCCCGTACGAGCAGTACTTC; v_call: TRBV7-9; clone_size: .; d_call: TRBD2; j_call: TRBJ2-7
cdr3_aa: CASSETSGITDTQYF; cdr3_nt: TGTGCCAGCAGTGAGACTAGCGGAATCACAGATACGCAGTATTTT; v_call: TRBV2; clone_size: .; d_call: TRBD2; j_call: TRBJ2-3
cdr3_aa: CASSPTSGSTSYNEQFF; cdr3_nt: TGTGCCAGCAGCCCAACTAGCGGGAGCACTTCCTACAATGAGCAGTTCTTC; v_call: TRBV7-9; clone_size: once; d_call: TRBD2; j_call: TRBJ2-1
cdr3_aa: CASSFSGGPWRKEGTGELFF; cdr3_nt: TGTGCCAGCAGTTTTTCAGGGGGCCCGTGGAGGAAGGAGGGGACCGGGGAGCTGTTTTTT; v_call: TRBV27; clone_size: .; d_call: TRBD1; j_call: TRBJ2-2
cdr3_aa: CAWSETGGYATNEKLFF; cdr3_nt: TGTGCCTGGAGTGAAACAGGGGGCTATGCAACTAATGAAAAACTGTTTTTT; v_call: TRBV30; clone_size: few; d_call: TRBD1; j_call: TRBJ1-4
cdr3_aa: CASSLVEPQHF; cdr3_nt: TGTGCCAGCAGTTTGGTAGAGCCCCAGCATTTT; v_call: TRBV28; clone_size: .; d_call: .; j_call: TRBJ1-5
cdr3_aa: CASSVTGTYEQYF; cdr3_nt: TGTGCCAGCAGTGTAACAGGGACGTACGAGCAGTACTTC; v_call: TRBV6-1; clone_size: .; d_call: .; j_call: TRBJ2-7
cdr3_aa: CASSLVGAGGIPYEQYF; cdr3_nt: TGTGCCAGCAGCTTAGTAGGGGCGGGAGGCATCCCCTACGAGCAGTACTTC; v_call: TRBV7-8; clone_size: .; d_call: TRBD2; j_call: TRBJ2-7
cdr3_aa: CASSSPRDRAFHNEQFF; cdr3_nt: TGTGCCAGCAGCTCACCAAGGGACAGGGCGTTTCACAATGAGCAGTTCTTC; v_call: TRBV7-8; clone_size: .; d_call: TRBD1; j_call: TRBJ2-1
cdr3_aa: CASTRGASNEAFF; cdr3_nt: TGTGCCAGCACCCGCGGGGCGTCTAATGAAGCTTTCTTT; v_call: TRBV27; clone_size: .; d_call: .; j_call: TRBJ1-1
cdr3_aa: CASSASGSTDTQYF; cdr3_nt: TGTGCCAGCAGTGCTAGCGGGAGCACAGATACGCAGTATTTT; v_call: TRBV6-4; clone_size: few; d_call: TRBD2; j_call: TRBJ2-3